The table lists the clone carrying this TCR beta chain with a few counts. Its antigen is unknown. This entry comes from a study of beta chain features in type 1 diabetes. Study-wide results and caveats: A moderate, significant TCRB CDR3 shortening appeared in type 1 diabetes across four CD4+ subsets.

V lost 0 bases to trimming and J lost 0 bases, with 11 bases between them. This CDR3 is 17 amino acids long. Germline V CDR1 and CDR2: MGHRA, YSYEKL. Every isolated RNA sample was fully reverse transcribed, so sequencing captured expressed TCRB transcripts. Using immunoSEQ multiplex PCR, the repertoire was profiled, and TCRdb retains in-frame clones only, with some absent. The sample yields 640,000 or so clones, 10% to 15% seen once. Sequencing input: naive CD4+ T cells from blood. The V and J genes are TRBV4-1 and TRBJ1-4; a weak D match, TRBD1 (6 bases). The TCR sequence derives from a man aged 18-30 years with type 1 diabetes. The CDR3 DNA sequence: TGCGCCAGCAGCCAAGAGAGGGGGTCGGCAACTAATGAAAAACTGTTTTTT. Translation: CASSQERGSATNEKLFF.